This T cell receptor (beta chain) is from a study of T-cell memory formation after mild COVID-19 (dated by TCRdb to the early 2020s). With regard to the full study: TCR sequence clusters from the two donors were largely donor specific. In two donors, T-cell clones that expanded and contracted after mild COVID-19 were tracked by sequencing TCRalpha and TCRbeta repertoires over time. Two young, previously healthy adult volunteers made up the cohort, one male and one female.

The run used an Illumina NovaSeq 6000. Using 5'RACE with constant-segment primers, TCRalpha and TCRbeta cDNA libraries were constructed, with sample barcodes and unique molecular identifiers added in the process. Trizol reagent was used to extract RNA from every sample. Libraries were amplified in two PCR steps, with a second sample barcode and Illumina TruSeq adapters added in the second step. Libraries were sequenced on an Illumina NovaSeq with 2 x 150 bp paired-end reads. In the source study's methods: The reads were demultiplexed and collapsed into UMI-guided consensus sequences using migec v1.2.7. Using mixcr v2.1.11, UMI consensuses were aligned to TRA and TRB V and J templates and then assembled into clonotypes. A clonotype was counted as expanded or contracted only if both edgeR and NoisET called the change significant, with noise models trained on biological replicates. For edgeR calls, the thresholds were a false discovery rate-adjusted p below 0.01 and a log2 fold-change of 1. As an exploratory analysis of dynamics, max-normalized trajectories of the 1000 most abundant clonotypes were examined by PCA with hierarchical clustering. Separately sequenced CD4+ and CD8+ repertoires were used to assign the CD4 or CD8 phenotype of responding clones. TCRdb reprocessing: public reads trimmed at Q25 with fastp, clones called with MiXCR, in-frame beta chains kept. For every CDR3 protein sequence, its rows merge into one entry that carries the most common genes and DNA. The V and J calls come from TCRdb's annotation, not from the publication. This sample has 250,000 to 400,000 distinct CDR3 sequences in its table, and roughly an eighth of those were observed once. Roughly a fifth of the sample is taken by the ten largest.

Ficoll-Paque density gradient centrifugation was used to isolate PBMCs. Results and caveats for the whole study, not just this receptor: Balanced CD4/CD8 phenotypes were observed for clones contracting from day 15 to 85, whereas a bias towards CD4+ was observed for a second wave of clones expanding from day 15 to 37. The second-wave clones that peaked on day 37 were not confirmed to be SARS-CoV-2 specific. The study included only a couple of mild cases, and larger cohorts that include severe cases with pre-infection samples were judged to be necessary. Some responding clones were detected in pre-infection memory, which suggested that pre-existing cross-reactive memory T cells had joined the SARS-CoV-2 response. Contracting CD4+ clones were found mainly in CM and EM memory subsets, while CD8+ clones were enriched in EMRA.

In regard to this clonotype: Its binding antigen is unknown. The junction departs from germline at one end; a sequencing error may be responsible.

The CDR1 and CDR2 encoded by the germline V gene (reference sequence) are DFQATT and SNEGSKA. The CDR3 numbers 12 residues from cysteine through phenylalanine. The sequence is cut down to CDR3 DNA, 36 bases in frame from base 1. The clonotype comes from a young man who had mild COVID-19 (a few samples of this study predate the infection). The sample titles of this study are shuffled in the database, so cell type and time point are left out; the donor was told from shared clones. Sequencing input: PBMCs or a T cell subset sorted from them (not recorded which). This chain is built from TRBV20-1 and TRBJ1-1, with an unclear D gene assignment. For the CDR3, the sequence is CSASSGTYKYIF. The sequence in DNA is TGCAGTGCCTCCTCAGGAACCTACAAATACATCTTT.